This T cell receptor (beta chain) was identified in a study of T-cell memory formation after mild COVID-19. Study conclusions and caveats: Cross-reactive memory seemingly joined, as some responding clones were found in pre-infection memory.

On this clonotype itself: What it binds is unknown.

Using its own MiXCR run on the 5' RACE reads, TCRdb lists one record per CDR3 protein. The profile covers 350,000 to 450,000 distinct CDR3 sequences, with roughly 14% appearing a single time and under 25% taken by the ten largest. Germline V gene data show CDR1 as SEHNR and CDR2 as FQNEAQ (reference sequence). Trimming left V 5 bases short and J 10 bases short, with 9 bases between. There are 11 residues in the CDR3. Sequencing used PBMCs or a T cell subset sorted from them (not recorded which). The origin of this receptor is a man aged 18 to 30 who had mild COVID-19 (a few samples of this study predate the infection). Cell type and time point are not known. The J gene is TRBJ2-1, the V gene TRBV7-9, with D unresolved. Here the CDR3 reads CASSPVREQFF. The CDR3 nucleotides are TGTGCCAGCAGCCCCGTCCGCGAGCAGTTCTTC.